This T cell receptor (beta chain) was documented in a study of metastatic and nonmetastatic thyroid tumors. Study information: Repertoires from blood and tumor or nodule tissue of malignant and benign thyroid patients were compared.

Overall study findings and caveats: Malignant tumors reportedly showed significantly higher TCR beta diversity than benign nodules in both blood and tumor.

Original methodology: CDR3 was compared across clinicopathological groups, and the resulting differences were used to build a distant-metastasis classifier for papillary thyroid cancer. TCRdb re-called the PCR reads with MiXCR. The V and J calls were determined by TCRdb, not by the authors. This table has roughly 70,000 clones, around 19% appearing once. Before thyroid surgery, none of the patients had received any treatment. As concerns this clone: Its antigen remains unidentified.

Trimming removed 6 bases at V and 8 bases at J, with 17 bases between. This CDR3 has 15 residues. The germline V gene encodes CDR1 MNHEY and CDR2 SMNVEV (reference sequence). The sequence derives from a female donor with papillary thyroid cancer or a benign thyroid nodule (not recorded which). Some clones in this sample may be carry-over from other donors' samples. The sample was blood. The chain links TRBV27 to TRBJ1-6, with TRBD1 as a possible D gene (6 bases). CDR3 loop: CASSPGGTPYSPLHF. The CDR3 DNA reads TGTGCCAGCAGCCCCGGCGGGACACCCTATTCACCCCTCCACTTT.